The present TCR beta chain was sequenced within a study of T cells after yellow fever vaccination. The study's findings and limits: Most primary-vaccination clones recurred post-booster (approximately 96% CD4, 88% CD8). Some clonotypes were seen in both the CD4 and the CD8 compartments. These made up a small share and likely arose from convergent recombination. From the bulk population, abundant clonotypes could contaminate and appear within FACS-sorted repertoires.

This clonotype was seen a few times. What it recognizes is unknown. The study made its TCR cDNA through 5'RACE template switching. That step introduced a universal primer site along with UMIs. Via MiXCR, TCRdb re-called the 5' RACE reads, giving one row per CDR3 protein. Seen here are fewer than 350,000 distinct CDR3 sequences, 8.7% observed once, and the top ten hold approximately 18%. The source material was PBMCs, sampled on the day of the first yellow fever vaccination. The clonotype originates from a man aged 18-30 years who received the YFV17D yellow fever vaccine.

Written as DNA, the CDR3 is TGTGCCAGCAGCAGACCGGGACAGGGGAAGAACACTGAAGCTTTCTTT. It specifies CASSRPGQGKNTEAFF. The chain combines TRBV7-2 with TRBJ1-1; 10 bases align to TRBD1. The CDR3 has 16 amino acids. V dropped 5 bases and J dropped 1; count of bases not matched to a gene: 7. The germline V gene has CDR1 SGHTA and CDR2 FQGNSA.